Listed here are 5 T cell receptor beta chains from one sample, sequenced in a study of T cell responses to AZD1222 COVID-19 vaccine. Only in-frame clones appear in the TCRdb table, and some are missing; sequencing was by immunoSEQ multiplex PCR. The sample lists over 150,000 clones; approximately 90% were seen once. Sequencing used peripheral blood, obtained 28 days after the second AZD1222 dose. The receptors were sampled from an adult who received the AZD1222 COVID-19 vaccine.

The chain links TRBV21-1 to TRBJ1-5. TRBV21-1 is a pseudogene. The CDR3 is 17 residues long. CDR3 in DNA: TGTGCCAGCAGCAAAGGTTCTCTAGGAGACCGAAATCAGCCCCAGCATTTT. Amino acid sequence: CASSKGSLGDRNQPQHF.

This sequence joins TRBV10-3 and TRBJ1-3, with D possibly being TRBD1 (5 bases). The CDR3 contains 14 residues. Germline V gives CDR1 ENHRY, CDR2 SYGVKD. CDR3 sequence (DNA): TGTGGCGGTAAGGGGCGAAGCTCCGGAAACACCATATATTTT. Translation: CGGKGRSSGNTIYF.

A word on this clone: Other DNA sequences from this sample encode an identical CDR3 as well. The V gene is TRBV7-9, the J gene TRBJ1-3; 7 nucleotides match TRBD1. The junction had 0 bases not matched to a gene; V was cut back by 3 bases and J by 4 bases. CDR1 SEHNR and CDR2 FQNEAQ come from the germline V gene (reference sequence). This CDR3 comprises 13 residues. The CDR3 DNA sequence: TGTGCCAGCAGCTTGGGACAGGGAAACACCATATATTTT. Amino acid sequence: CASSLGQGNTIYF. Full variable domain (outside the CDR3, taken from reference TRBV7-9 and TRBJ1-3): DTGVSQNPRHKITKRGQNVTFRCDPISEHNRLYWYRQTLGQGPEFLTYFQNEAQLEKSRLLSDRFSAERPKGSFSTLEIQRTEQGDSAMYLCASSLGQGNTIYFGEGSWLTVV.

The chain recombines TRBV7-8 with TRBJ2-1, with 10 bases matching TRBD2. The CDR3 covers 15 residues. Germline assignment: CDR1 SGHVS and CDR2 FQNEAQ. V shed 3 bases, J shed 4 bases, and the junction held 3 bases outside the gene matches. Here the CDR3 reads CASSFRTSGYNEQFF. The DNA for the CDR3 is TGTGCCAGCAGCTTTAGGACTAGCGGATACAATGAGCAGTTCTTC.

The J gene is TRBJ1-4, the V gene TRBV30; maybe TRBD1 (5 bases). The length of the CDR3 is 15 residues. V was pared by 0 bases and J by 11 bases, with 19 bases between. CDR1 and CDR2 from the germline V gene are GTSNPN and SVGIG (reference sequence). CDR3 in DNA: TGTGCCTGGAGTGTACTCGGCGGTGGGGGACGGAAACTGTTTTTT. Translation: CAWSVLGGGGRKLFF.